Each of the 6 T cell receptor beta chains below was sequenced from the same sample in a study of spatial heterogeneity in lung cancer. Study results and caveats: Expanded intratumoral alpha and beta TCR counts tracked tumor mutation counts.

Regarding time point: sample taken at primary tumor resection. Using its own MiXCR run on the 5' RACE reads, TCRdb lists one record per CDR3 protein. Counted here are around 1,900 distinct CDR3 sequences, under 8.5% occurring once; the ten biggest clones make up 22%. Antigen specificity for these receptors is unknown. Sequences were derived from lung tumor tissue, sampled at surgery. The receptors stem from a male donor with early-stage non-small cell lung cancer.

By sample share, this clonotype is medium-sized. The chain couples TRBV30 to TRBJ1-2; TRBD1 matches 8 bases. The junction had 4 bases not matched to a gene; V was cut back by 1 base and J by 6 bases. Germline V gene lookup returns CDR1 GTSNPN and CDR2 SVGIG (reference sequence). This CDR3 comprises 13 residues. DNA of the CDR3: TGTGCCTGGAGTGAGGGGACAGGCCATGGCTACACCTTC. Translating gives CAWSEGTGHGYTF.

Relative to its sample, this clonotype is medium-sized. The gene calls are TRBV29-1 and TRBJ1-1; D is uncertain. Germline CDR1 is SQVTM and CDR2 is ANQGSEA. The V and J ends lost 4 bases and 1 base respectively, with 10 bases between them. The CDR3 is 13 amino acids. The CDR3 DNA follows: TGCAGCGTTGGGTTTTCTACGAACACTGAAGCTTTCTTT. Translated: CSVGFSTNTEAFF.

By its share, this clonotype is medium-sized (0.01 to 0.1%). The chain has TRBV5-1 and TRBJ2-2, with D unclear. The germline V and J ends were trimmed by 5 bases and 5 bases, with 7 bases remaining between them. Looked up from germline, CDR1 is SGHRS and CDR2 is YFSETQ. The CDR3 covers 12 residues. CDR3: CASSKGTGELFF. CDR3 nucleotides: TGCGCCAGCAGTAAGGGAACCGGGGAGCTGTTTTTT.

This clonotype ranks as medium-sized. The chain carries TRBV7-9 and TRBJ2-3, with D uncertain. Between the trimmed V and J ends, which lost 1 base and 7 bases, there was a span of 9 bases. The CDR3 covers 13 residues. The germline V gene has CDR1 SEHNR and CDR2 FQNEAQ (reference sequence). CDR3 sequence: CASSLEVSNTQYF. In DNA, the CDR3 is TGTGCCAGCAGCTTAGAAGTTTCCAATACGCAGTATTTT.

By its share, this clonotype is medium-sized (0.01 to 0.1%). This chain joins TRBV10-3 and TRBJ1-5; D remains unclear. V shed 10 bases and J shed 0 bases, with 22 bases lying between them. Looked up from germline, CDR1 is ENHRY and CDR2 is SYGVKD. The CDR3 spans 17 residues. The chain's CDR3 is CATRGPDGQYSNQPQHF. The CDR3 coding sequence is TGTGCCACCCGCGGGCCAGATGGGCAATATAGCAATCAGCCCCAGCATTTT.

This clonotype counts as large. The chain joins TRBV12-3 or TRBV12-4 to TRBJ2-2; D may be TRBD1 or TRBD2 (6 bases each). V lost 3 bases and J lost 4, with 9 bases in between. The CDR3 extends over 14 amino acids. CDR3 in DNA: TGTGCCAGCAGTTTCAGGGGAGGCACCGGGGAGCTGTTTTTT. It yields the protein CASSFRGGTGELFF.